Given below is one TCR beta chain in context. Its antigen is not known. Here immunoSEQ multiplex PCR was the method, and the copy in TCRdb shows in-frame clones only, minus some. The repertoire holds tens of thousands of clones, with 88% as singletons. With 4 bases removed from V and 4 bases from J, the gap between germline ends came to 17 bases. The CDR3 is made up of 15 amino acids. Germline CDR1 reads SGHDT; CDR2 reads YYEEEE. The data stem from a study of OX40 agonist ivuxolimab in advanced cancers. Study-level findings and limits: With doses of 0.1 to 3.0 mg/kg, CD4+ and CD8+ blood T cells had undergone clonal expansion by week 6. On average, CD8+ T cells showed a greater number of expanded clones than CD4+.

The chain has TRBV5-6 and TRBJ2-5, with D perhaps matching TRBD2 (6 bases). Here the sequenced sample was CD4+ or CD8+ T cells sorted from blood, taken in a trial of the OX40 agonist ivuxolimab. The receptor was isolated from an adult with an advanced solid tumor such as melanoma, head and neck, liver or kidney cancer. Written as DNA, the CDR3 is TGTGCCAGCAGCCCGGGCCCGGGGAGGCGAGAGACCCAGTACTTC. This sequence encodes CASSPGPGRRETQYF.